This T cell receptor (beta chain) was identified in a study of blood T cell repertoires in COVID-19. Study information: Cohort 3 recovery required two negative PCRs, clearance, or symptom resolution. Specimens from acute and convalescent COVID-19 originated in the United States, Italy and Spain. PBMCs, B-cell-depleted T cells, or T cells provided the cDNA or gDNA that made up the material.

Authors' processing steps: Reference gene primer amplification in the assay estimated nucleated cell counts. Clones were read by immunoSEQ multiplex PCR, and TCRdb kept only the in-frame ones, dropping some. Clone size and V and J calls were adopted from that table, with D and trimming inferred from the DNA. This sample has approximately 140,000 clones, with under 90% found just once. Trimming at V came to 5 bases and at J to 4 bases, leaving 7 bases not matched to a gene. Germline V gene sequence: CDR1 SGHAT, CDR2 FQNNGV. This CDR3 has 15 amino acids. Only a few counts were recorded for this clone. The clonotype comes from a man aged 50 or older in a cohort exposed to, infected with or recovered from COVID-19 (not recorded which). Sequencing was performed on PBMCs or T cells enriched from blood (not recorded which). V and J are TRBV11-2 and TRBJ1-4, with 7 nucleotides matching TRBD1. DNA of the CDR3: TGTGCCAGCAGCGCGGGGACAGCTAATAATGAAAAACTGTTTTTT. This gives the protein CASSAGTANNEKLFF.